The 30 T cell receptor beta chains in this list originate from one sample, sequenced in a study of T cell changes during pregnancy in multiple sclerosis. Repertoires were generated with immunoSEQ multiplex PCR, while TCRdb's copy carries only in-frame clones and drops some. The data contain around 36,000 clones, over 85% of them seen just once; the ten biggest clones take up 0.95% to 1.5%. The sequencing here drew on peripheral blood, taken before pregnancy. The origin of the receptors is a female donor with multiple sclerosis, enrolled in a pregnancy study.

CDR3 DNA sequence: TGTGCCAGCAGCTTATCGGTAACCTCCAACCGGGAGACCCAGTACTTC. The encoded protein is CASSLSVTSNRETQYF. The V gene is TRBV11-2, the J gene TRBJ2-5; no clear D gene. Trimming left V 2 bases short and J 5 bases short, with 18 bases between. Germline CDR1 and CDR2: SGHAT and FQNNGV. This CDR3 has 16 residues.

This clone was found once. The CDR3 bases are TGTGCCAGCAGCTACACCTTCCCCGGAGGGCCATTGGGAGAGACCCAGTACTTC. Translated: CASSYTFPGGPLGETQYF. This sequence joins TRBV7-8 and TRBJ2-5; a possible D gene is TRBD2 (6 bases). CDR1 and CDR2 from the germline V gene are SGHVS and FQNEAQ. V was shortened by 4 bases and J by 4 bases, with 25 bases between the two germline ends. The CDR3 has 18 residues.

The J gene is TRBJ2-7, the V gene TRBV4-3; D might be TRBD2 (5 bases). The CDR3 contains 17 residues. V lost 1 base and J 3 bases, leaving 19 bases between the germline ends. The germline CDR1 and CDR2 sequences are LGHNA and YSLEER. The CDR3 region has the DNA TGCGCCAGCAGCCAAGGGTCTTCCGGGGAATCCTTCTACGAGCAGTACTTC. It is translated as CASSQGSSGESFYEQYF.

V is TRBV4-3 and J is TRBJ2-2; TRBD1 agrees at 7 bases. V was pared by 5 bases and J by 5 bases, with 8 bases of the junction left unmatched. The CDR3 is 15 residues long. Looked up from germline, CDR1 is LGHNA and CDR2 is YSLEER. The CDR3 nucleotides are TGCGCCAGCAGCTTGCAGGGGGTCCTGACCGGGGAGCTGTTTTTT. This encodes CASSLQGVLTGELFF.

This chain connects TRBV11-2 to TRBJ1-4, with D hard to call. Trimming removed 5 bases at V and 0 bases at J, with 13 bases between. The germline CDR1 and CDR2 sequences are SGHAT and FQNNGV. The CDR3 is 16 residues long. The CDR3 spells CASSLTTSATNEKLFF. In DNA form, the CDR3 reads TGTGCCAGCAGCCTAACTACGAGCGCAACTAATGAAAAACTGTTTTTT.

This chain uses TRBV7-3 with TRBJ2-3, with D possibly matching TRBD2 (5 bases). V was shortened by 6 bases and J by 3 bases, with 7 bases between the two germline ends. This CDR3 comprises 12 residues. CDR1 and CDR2 from the germline V gene are SGHTA and FQGTGA. The CDR3 sequence: CASSGETDTQYF. CDR3 coding DNA: TGTGCCAGCAGTGGGGAGACAGATACGCAGTATTTT. Looking up the rest from reference TRBV7-3 and TRBJ2-3 gives the full variable domain: GAGVSQTPSNKVTEKGKYVELRCDPISGHTALYWYRQSLGQGPEFLIYFQGTGAADDSGLPNDRFFAVRPEGSVSTLKIQRTERGDSAVYLCASSGETDTQYFGPGTRLTVL.

The V gene is TRBV10-2, the J gene TRBJ2-5; TRBD2 matches at 13 bases. V shed 5 bases, J shed 2 bases, and the junction held 5 bases outside the gene matches. CDR3 length: 16 amino acids. Germline V gives CDR1 WSHSY, CDR2 SAAADI. CDR3 residues: CASSLRTSGGQETQYF. CDR3 coding DNA: TGCGCCAGCAGTCTTAGGACTAGCGGGGGACAAGAGACCCAGTACTTC.

J is TRBJ2-7 and V is TRBV11-2, with 10 bases aligning to TRBD1. CDR1 is SGHAT and CDR2 is FQNNGV in the germline V gene. CDR3 length: 13 residues. V lost 5 bases and J lost 6; bases outside the gene matches: 4. CDR3 nucleotides: TGTGCCAGCAGCCGGGACAGGGGAGGCGAGCAGTACTTC. Encoded protein: CASSRDRGGEQYF.

Only one count was recorded for this clone. The chain couples TRBV7-9 to TRBJ1-5, with no clear D. Germline V gene data show CDR1 as SEHNR and CDR2 as FQNEAQ (reference sequence). Deletions cut 3 bases from V and 0 bases from J, with 9 bases between. CDR3 size: 15 residues. CDR3 loop: CASSFSGNSNQPQHF. CDR3 in DNA: TGTGCCAGCAGCTTCTCCGGGAATAGCAATCAGCCCCAGCATTTT.

This sequence joins TRBV9 and TRBJ2-1; TRBD2 aligns across 7 bases. The germline V gene has CDR1 SGDLS and CDR2 YYNGEE. The junction had 5 bases not matched to a gene; V was cut back by 0 bases and J by 5 bases. The CDR3 has 15 amino acids. The CDR3: CASSVVGAGNNEQFF. The DNA of the CDR3 is TGTGCCAGCAGCGTAGTGGGAGCGGGGAACAATGAGCAGTTCTTC.

V and J are TRBV5-1 and TRBJ2-2; 12 nucleotides line up with TRBD2. The CDR3 sequence is 16 residues long. The V segment lost 9 bases and the J segment 6 bases; nucleotides outside the gene matches: 12. Per germline, CDR1 SGHRS and CDR2 YFSETQ. Here the CDR3 reads CATSTSGSGTAGELFF. CDR3 bases: TGCGCCACCTCGACTAGCGGGAGCGGAACGGCCGGGGAGCTGTTTTTT.

The sample holds a few counts of this clone. The chain links TRBV6-1 to TRBJ2-7, with D unresolved. Germline values: CDR1 MNHNS, CDR2 SASEGT. The CDR3 covers 13 residues. Trimming cost V 10 bases and J 3 bases, with 16 bases left between them. As DNA, the CDR3 is TGTGCCACGAAAGCCCGGGTGCACTACGAGCAGTACTTC. It yields the protein CATKARVHYEQYF.

The chain recombines TRBV7-6 with TRBJ2-1, with 10 bases lining up with TRBD2. The trim removed 3 bases at V and 6 bases at J, leaving 8 bases unmatched. The CDR3 has 16 residues. CDR1 is SGHVS, CDR2 FNYEAQ, per germline. The DNA for the CDR3 is TGTGCCAGCAGCTTGGCGGGGGGGACTAGCGTCAATGAGCAGTTCTTC. Its protein is CASSLAGGTSVNEQFF.

The V call is TRBV19, the J call TRBJ2-2; TRBD1 agrees at 10 bases. The germline gives CDR1 LNHDA, CDR2 SQIVND (reference sequence). The junction had 4 bases not matched to a gene; V was cut back by 6 bases and J by 6 bases. The CDR3 consists of 14 residues. This chain's CDR3 is CASRVGTGAGELFF. CDR3 DNA sequence: TGTGCCAGTAGGGTAGGGACAGGGGCCGGGGAGCTGTTTTTT.

The gene calls are TRBV2 and TRBJ2-5; 12 bases are a match to TRBD2. Germline CDR1 is SNHLY and CDR2 is FYNNEI. V gave up 5 bases and J gave up 3 bases; unmatched junction bases: 7. This CDR3 comprises 16 residues. The chain's CDR3 is CASSPLAGGVKETQYF. The CDR3 bases are TGTGCCAGCAGTCCCCTAGCGGGGGGGGTCAAAGAGACCCAGTACTTC.

This sequence joins TRBV4-1 and TRBJ2-3, with 9 bases identical to TRBD1. Looked up from germline, CDR1 is MGHRA and CDR2 is YSYEKL. Trimming took 4 bases from V and 1 from J; bases not matched to a gene: 6. The CDR3 runs 16 residues. The CDR3 reads CASSLARDRGTDTQYF. For the CDR3, the DNA is TGCGCCAGCAGCCTCGCCAGGGACAGGGGCACAGATACGCAGTATTTT.

V is TRBV7-2 and J is TRBJ2-7; TRBD1 matches at 12 bases. Germline loops: CDR1 SGHTA, CDR2 FQGNSA. There are 16 residues in the CDR3. The V gene end was trimmed by 5 bases and the J gene end by 6 bases; junction bases not matched to a gene: 11. CDR3 bases: TGTGCCAGCAGCCCGGGAGGGACAGGGGGCGTTTCCGAGCAGTACTTC. Translated: CASSPGGTGGVSEQYF.

This clone has more than one count but fewer than ten. The genes are TRBV7-8 and TRBJ2-7; D not certain. There are 14 residues in the CDR3. Deletions cut 5 bases from V and 0 bases from J, with 11 bases between. The germline V gene has CDR1 SGHVS and CDR2 FQNEAQ. CDR3 coding DNA: TGTGCCAGCAGCATTAGAATAGACTCCTACGAGCAGTACTTC. Residues: CASSIRIDSYEQYF.

V and J are TRBV5-1 and TRBJ2-1; D might be TRBD1 (6 bases). Germline V lookup: CDR1 SGHRS, CDR2 YFSETQ. The ends were cut back, 4 bases at V and 5 bases at J, with 7 bases in the middle. The CDR3 contains 12 residues. DNA for the CDR3: TGCGCCAGCAGCAAGGGGGACAATGAGCAGTTCTTC. Its protein product is CASSKGDNEQFF.

The chain employs TRBV28 and TRBJ1-1; 7 positions match TRBD1. CDR3 length: 14 residues. Germline V gene sequence: CDR1 MDHEN, CDR2 SYDVKM. V shed 0 bases, J shed 4 bases, and the junction held 2 bases outside the gene matches. The CDR3 DNA sequence: TGTGCCAGCAGTTTATGGGGACAGAGCACTGAAGCTTTCTTT. This sequence encodes CASSLWGQSTEAFF. Together with reference TRBV28 and TRBJ1-1, the CDR3 gives the full variable domain: DVKVTQSSRYLVKRTGEKVFLECVQDMDHENMFWYRQDPGLGLRLIYFSYDVKMKEKGDIPEGYSVSREKKERFSLILESASTNQTSMYLCASSLWGQSTEAFFGQGTRLTVV.

The chain's CDR3 is CAWRGGLAGYYEQYF. The CDR3 DNA reads as TGTGCCTGGAGAGGCGGACTAGCGGGCTACTACGAGCAGTACTTC. The chain has TRBV30 and TRBJ2-7, with 11 bases aligning to TRBD2. The CDR3 contains 15 residues. Germline assignment: CDR1 GTSNPN and CDR2 SVGIG (reference sequence). Trimming at V came to 3 bases and at J to 3 bases, leaving 7 bases not matched to a gene. The complete variable domain, with remaining parts taken from reference TRBV30 and TRBJ2-7, reads SQTIHQWPATLVQPVGSPLSLECTVEGTSNPNLYWYRQAAGRGLQLLFYSVGIGQISSEVPQNLSASRPQDRQFILSSKKLLLSDSGFYLCAWRGGLAGYYEQYFGPGTRLTVT.

The rearrangement links TRBV27 to TRBJ2-5, with 7 nucleotides matching TRBD1. The CDR3 totals 13 residues. V lost 4 bases, J lost 4 bases, and 3 bases stayed unmatched. Germline V gives CDR1 MNHEY, CDR2 SMNVEV (reference sequence). As DNA, the CDR3 is TGTGCCAGCAGTTCGACAGGGCTAGAGACCCAGTACTTC. Translating it yields CASSSTGLETQYF.

The chain employs TRBV4-1 and TRBJ2-3; D possibly corresponds to TRBD1 (6 bases). Germline V gene lookup returns CDR1 MGHRA and CDR2 YSYEKL. This CDR3 region has 14 residues. V was trimmed by 2 bases and J by 2 bases, leaving 8 bases between them. Here the CDR3 reads CASSQRDTTDTQYF. Here the CDR3 DNA reads TGCGCCAGCAGCCAACGGGACACCACAGATACGCAGTATTTT.

The chain links TRBV5-1 to TRBJ1-5; 8 nucleotides agree with TRBD1. This CDR3 contains 16 residues. V gave up 4 bases and J gave up 4 bases; unmatched junction bases: 10. Germline CDR1 is SGHRS and CDR2 is YFSETQ. The CDR3 reads CASSLEPTGGNQPQHF. CDR3 sequence (DNA): TGCGCCAGCAGCCTTGAACCTACAGGGGGAAATCAGCCCCAGCATTTT.

The chain has TRBV11-3 and TRBJ2-7; 7 bases map to TRBD2. Per the germline V gene, CDR1 is SGHNT and CDR2 is YENEEA. The CDR3 runs 14 residues. V trimming: 5 bases; J trimming: 3 bases; junction bases outside the gene matches: 7. The CDR3: CASSPGDYDYEQYF. The CDR3, as DNA: TGTGCCAGCAGCCCGGGGGACTACGACTACGAGCAGTACTTC.

The CDR3, as DNA: TGTGCCAGCAGTCCCCTAGCGGGAGGGGAGACCCAGTACTTC. This codes for CASSPLAGGETQYF. The rearrangement joins TRBV27 to TRBJ2-5; 12 bases fit TRBD2. V was clipped by 5 bases and J by 5 bases; unmatched bases: 3. Germline CDR1 is MNHEY and CDR2 is SMNVEV (reference sequence). This CDR3 has 14 amino acids.

This clone was seen only a few times. This chain uses TRBV19 with TRBJ2-7; 8 nucleotides match TRBD1. The CDR3 loop spans 16 amino acids. V was pared by 2 bases and J by 2 bases, with 8 bases of the junction left unmatched. Looked up from germline, CDR1 is LNHDA and CDR2 is SQIVND (reference sequence). CDR3 sequence: CASSITAGQVTYEQYF. As DNA, the CDR3 is TGTGCCAGTAGTATAACCGCGGGACAGGTGACCTACGAGCAGTACTTC.

This clone has a single count. The chain combines TRBV28 with TRBJ2-7; TRBD2 aligns across 10 bases. Losses at the gene ends were 10 bases for V and 4 bases for J; bases not matched to a gene: 13. Germline V CDR1 and CDR2: MDHEN, SYDVKM. The CDR3 consists of 15 residues. The CDR3 DNA is TGTGCCACCCAGAGCTTAGCGGGAGGAGGATACGAGCAGTACTTC. This translates into CATQSLAGGGYEQYF.

CDR3 nucleotides: TGCAGCACCGGGGGGGAGAGTGGGGCCAACGTCCTGACTTTC. This translates into CSTGGESGANVLTF. The chain has TRBV29-1 and TRBJ2-6, with 8 bases identical to TRBD2. The germline gives CDR1 SQVTM, CDR2 ANQGSEA. The CDR3 length is 14 residues. The V segment lost 8 bases and the J segment 3 bases; nucleotides outside the gene matches: 6. Looking up the rest from reference TRBV29-1 and TRBJ2-6 gives the full variable domain: SAVISQKPSRDICQRGTSLTIQCQVDSQVTMMFWYRQQPGQSLTLIATANQGSEATYESGFVIDKFPISRPNLTFSTLTVSNMSPEDSSIYLCSTGGESGANVLTFGAGSRLTVL.

The chain is built from TRBV5-1 and TRBJ2-7; 8 nucleotides line up with TRBD2. Trimming took 4 bases from V and 0 from J; bases not matched to a gene: 12. Germline lookup yields CDR1 SGHRS and CDR2 YFSETQ. The length of the CDR3 is 17 residues. The CDR3 DNA sequence: TGCGCCAGCAGCCCGATTGGAAAGCGGGGGAGCTCCTACGAGCAGTACTTC. Its protein product is CASSPIGKRGSSYEQYF.